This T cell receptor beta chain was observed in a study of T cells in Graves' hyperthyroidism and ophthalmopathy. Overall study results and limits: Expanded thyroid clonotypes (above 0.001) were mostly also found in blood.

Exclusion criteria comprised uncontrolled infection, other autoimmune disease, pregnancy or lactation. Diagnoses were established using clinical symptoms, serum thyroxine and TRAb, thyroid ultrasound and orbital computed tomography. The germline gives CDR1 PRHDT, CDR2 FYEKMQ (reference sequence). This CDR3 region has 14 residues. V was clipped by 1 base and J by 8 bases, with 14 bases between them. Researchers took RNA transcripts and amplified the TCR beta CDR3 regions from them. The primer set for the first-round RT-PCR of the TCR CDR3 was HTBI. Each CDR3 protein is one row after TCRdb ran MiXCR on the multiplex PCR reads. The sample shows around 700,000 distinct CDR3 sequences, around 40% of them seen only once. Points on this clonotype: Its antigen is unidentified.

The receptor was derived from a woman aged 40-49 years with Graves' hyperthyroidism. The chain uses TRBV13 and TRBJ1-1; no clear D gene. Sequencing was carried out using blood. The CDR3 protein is CASSLVSLRAEAFF. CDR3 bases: TGTGCCAGCAGCTTAGTTTCTCTTAGGGCAGAAGCTTTCTTT.